The 19 T cell receptor beta chains below all came from one sample that was sequenced in a study of blood T cell repertoires in COVID-19. Only in-frame clones appear in the TCRdb table, and some are missing; sequencing was by immunoSEQ multiplex PCR. The sample has a few hundred thousand clones, approximately 87% seen once. The sequencing sample was made of peripheral blood. These receptors were taken from a woman aged 45-59 years with acute or convalescent COVID-19.

This chain connects TRBV4-1 to TRBJ2-7; 12 positions match TRBD2. Losses at the gene ends were 5 bases for V and 2 bases for J; bases not matched to a gene: 4. Germline-derived CDR1 and CDR2 are MGHRA and YSYEKL. This CDR3 is 15 amino acids long. The CDR3 coding sequence is TGCGCCAGCAGCGGGCTAGCGGGAGGGCCCTACGAGCAGTACTTC. Residues: CASSGLAGGPYEQYF.

This clone was seen a single time. The V call is TRBV6-1, the J call TRBJ1-1; D possibly corresponds to TRBD1 (6 bases). This CDR3 comprises 15 residues. The germline CDR1 and CDR2 sequences are MNHNS and SASEGT. V was pared by 2 bases and J by 4 bases, with 14 bases between. The CDR3 sequence is CASSEFPGVGTEAFF. CDR3 bases: TGTGCCAGCAGTGAATTCCCAGGGGTGGGCACTGAAGCTTTCTTT.

V is TRBV7-3 and J is TRBJ2-6; D is possibly TRBD1 (6 bases). The CDR3 consists of 18 residues. Germline values: CDR1 SGHTA, CDR2 FQGTGA. Deletions cut 4 bases from V and 0 bases from J, with 16 bases between. The CDR3 spells CASSYNPGQHSGANVLTF. DNA for the CDR3: TGTGCCAGCAGCTATAACCCGGGACAACACTCTGGGGCCAACGTCCTGACTTTC.

The V call is TRBV5-4, the J call TRBJ2-3; D is perhaps TRBD1 (5 bases). V was pared by 1 base and J by 3 bases, with 9 bases between. CDR3 length: 14 residues. Germline V CDR1 and CDR2: SGHNT, YYREEE (reference sequence). CDR3: CASSLLKGTDTQYF. CDR3 bases: TGTGCCAGCAGCTTGTTAAAGGGGACAGATACGCAGTATTTT.

The chain links TRBV10-3 to TRBJ2-5, with D uncertain. This CDR3 has 14 residues. Germline V gene data show CDR1 as ENHRY and CDR2 as SYGVKD. V was cut by 0 bases and J by 1 base, with 6 bases left in between. The CDR3, as DNA: TGTGCCATCAGTGAGTCTCTAGGCCAAGAGACCCAGTACTTC. Translating gives CAISESLGQETQYF.

The J gene is TRBJ2-7, the V gene TRBV30; D gene uncertain. V lost 2 bases, J lost 2 bases, and 10 bases lay in between. CDR3 length: 13 residues. Germline CDR1 is GTSNPN and CDR2 is SVGIG (reference sequence). This CDR3 is CAWSPSVPYEQYF. As DNA, the CDR3 is TGTGCCTGGAGTCCCAGTGTCCCCTACGAGCAGTACTTC.

This sequence joins TRBV9 and TRBJ1-1, with TRBD1 identical over 7 bases. Per the germline V gene, CDR1 is SGDLS and CDR2 is YYNGEE. The junction had 5 bases not matched to a gene; V was cut back by 3 bases and J by 6 bases. The CDR3 has 13 residues. CDR3: CASSAAGQAEAFF. The CDR3 coding sequence is TGTGCCAGCAGCGCCGCAGGACAGGCTGAAGCTTTCTTT.

The chain couples TRBV6-5 to TRBJ1-1; D not certain. The CDR3 contains 14 residues. Germline lookup yields CDR1 MNHEY and CDR2 SVGAGI. V lost 6 bases to trimming and J lost 2 bases, with 13 bases between them. The CDR3 nucleotides are TGTGCCAGCAGAACGTTATTAGATAACACTGAAGCTTTCTTT. As protein: CASRTLLDNTEAFF.

The chain couples TRBV5-1 to TRBJ2-2; no clear D. The CDR3 sequence is 14 residues long. The ends were cut back, 0 bases at V and 3 bases at J, with 6 bases in the middle. CDR1 and CDR2 (germline): SGHRS, YFSETQ. The CDR3 DNA sequence: TGCGCCAGCAGCTTGGACGGGTACACCGGGGAGCTGTTTTTT. Its protein product is CASSLDGYTGELFF. The full variable domain, with the rest looked up from reference TRBV5-1 and TRBJ2-2, is KAGVTQTPRYLIKTRGQQVTLSCSPISGHRSVSWYQQTPGQGLQFLFEYFSETQRNKGNFPGRFSGRQFSNSRSEMNVSTLELGDSALYLCASSLDGYTGELFFGEGSRLTVL.

The chain uses TRBV12-5 and TRBJ2-3; TRBD1 is a possible D gene (5 bases). CDR1 and CDR2 from the germline V gene are LGHNT and FRNRAP. The CDR3 contains 15 residues. Between the trimmed V and J ends, which lost 3 bases and 5 bases, there was a span of 15 bases. CDR3 in DNA: TGTGCTAGTGGTTTTTCGAGCAGGGTAGGAGATACGCAGTATTTT. It specifies CASGFSSRVGDTQYF.

The J gene is TRBJ2-5, the V gene TRBV13; 11 nucleotides match TRBD2. V shed 4 bases and J 3 bases; nucleotides not matched to a gene: 4. Germline-derived CDR1 and CDR2 are PRHDT and FYEKMQ (reference sequence). This CDR3 is 15 amino acids long. CDR3 protein: CASSSEGLAEETQYF. The CDR3 DNA follows: TGTGCCAGCAGCTCCGAGGGACTAGCGGAAGAGACCCAGTACTTC.

The CDR3 nucleotides are TGTGCCAGTAATTCGCGGCTAGACACAGATACGCAGTATTTT. Translation: CASNSRLDTDTQYF. The chain couples TRBV19 to TRBJ2-3, with unresolved D. The CDR3 has 14 residues. Germline V gene data show CDR1 as LNHDA and CDR2 as SQIVND (reference sequence). The V gene lost 7 bases and the J gene lost 2 bases, with 13 bases spanning the gap.

The chain is built from TRBV9 and TRBJ2-2, with 7 bases matching TRBD2. This CDR3 contains 14 residues. Trimming removed 6 bases from V and 1 base from J; junction bases left unmatched: 3. Germline assignment: CDR1 SGDLS and CDR2 YYNGEE. The CDR3: CASTTGGNTGELFF. DNA of the CDR3: TGTGCCAGCACCACGGGAGGGAACACCGGGGAGCTGTTTTTT.

This clone was seen once. The V gene is TRBV14, the J gene TRBJ2-3; 9 nucleotides align to TRBD1. Germline V gene data show CDR1 as SGHDN and CDR2 as FVKESK. V lost 4 bases and J lost 7; bases outside the gene matches: 15. The CDR3 runs 17 residues. CDR3 DNA sequence: TGTGCCAGCAGCCCCTTCAAGGGCACAGGGGGCGAATATACGCAGTATTTT. Residues: CASSPFKGTGGEYTQYF. Based on the CDR3 plus reference TRBV14 and TRBJ2-3, the full variable domain is EAGVTQFPSHSVIEKGQTVTLRCDPISGHDNLYWYRRVMGKEIKFLLHFVKESKQDESGMPNNRFLAERTGGTYSTLKVQPAELEDSGVYFCASSPFKGTGGEYTQYFGPGTRLTVL.

V usage is TRBV3-1 (or the pseudogene TRBV3-2) and J usage is TRBJ2-1; 7 bases are shared with TRBD2. Per the germline V gene, CDR1 is LGHDT and CDR2 is YNNKEL (reference sequence). The CDR3 is made up of 16 amino acids. Unmatched junction bases numbered 15, after V lost 4 bases and J lost 9 bases. The CDR3 DNA is TGTGCCAGCAGCCCTAGACTAGCCCTGCGGGTCGGTGAGCAGTTCTTC. This sequence encodes CASSPRLALRVGEQFF.

This chain links TRBV14 with TRBJ1-1; D uncertain. Looked up from germline, CDR1 is SGHDN and CDR2 is FVKESK. The length of the CDR3 is 16 residues. Trimming left V 3 bases short and J 0 bases short, with 14 bases between. In DNA, the CDR3 is TGTGCCAGCAGCCAGGAGGGTGTAGGGCTGAACACTGAAGCTTTCTTT. This gives the protein CASSQEGVGLNTEAFF.

The chain employs TRBV11-3 and TRBJ1-3, with TRBD1 as a possible D gene (5 bases). The germline V and J ends were trimmed by 1 base and 2 bases, with 15 bases remaining between them. This CDR3 is built from 17 residues. The germline gives CDR1 SGHNT, CDR2 YENEEA. The CDR3 spells CASSLGWRRAPGNTIYF. CDR3 DNA: TGTGCCAGCAGCTTAGGATGGCGCAGGGCTCCTGGAAACACCATATATTTT.

The chain links TRBV18 to TRBJ1-6; maybe TRBD1 (6 bases). The germline V gene has CDR1 KGHSH and CDR2 LQKENI. The V gene lost 0 bases and the J gene lost 3 bases, with 6 bases spanning the gap. This CDR3 region has 15 residues. For the CDR3, the DNA is TGTGCCAGCTCACCACCAGGGGGCTATAATTCACCCCTCCACTTT. Translating it yields CASSPPGGYNSPLHF.

The chain uses TRBV28 and TRBJ2-5, with 9 bases that match TRBD2. J lost 7 bases, V lost 6 bases, and 15 bases had no gene match. Germline V gene lookup returns CDR1 MDHEN and CDR2 SYDVKM. The CDR3 runs 16 residues. The CDR3 DNA reads as TGTGCCAGCAGCTCGGCAGGCGGGGGGGCCGGAGGGACCCAGTACTTC. Translated: CASSSAGGGAGGTQYF.